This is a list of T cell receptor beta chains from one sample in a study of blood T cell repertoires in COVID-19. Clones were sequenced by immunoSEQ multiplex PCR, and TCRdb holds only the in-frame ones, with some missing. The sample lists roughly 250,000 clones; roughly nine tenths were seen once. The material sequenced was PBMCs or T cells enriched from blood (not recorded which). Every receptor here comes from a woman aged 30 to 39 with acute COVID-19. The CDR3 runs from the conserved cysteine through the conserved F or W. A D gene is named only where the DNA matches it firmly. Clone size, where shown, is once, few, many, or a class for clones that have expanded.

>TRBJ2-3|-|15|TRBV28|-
CATWTRGGLTDTQYF
TGTGCCACTTGGACACGTGGGGGCCTCACAGATACGCAGTATTTT
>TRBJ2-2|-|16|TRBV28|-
CASSLFFRVDTGELFF
TGTGCCAGCAGTTTGTTCTTCCGGGTCGACACCGGGGAGCTGTTTTTT
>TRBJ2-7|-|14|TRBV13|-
CASSQTETSAEQYF
TGTGCCAGCAGCCAGACAGAGACCTCGGCCGAGCAGTACTTC
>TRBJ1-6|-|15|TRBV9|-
CASSVGSGLGSPLHF
TGTGCCAGCAGCGTAGGGTCGGGGTTAGGTTCACCCCTCCACTTT
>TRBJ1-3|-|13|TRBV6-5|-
CASRQGTGNTIYF
TGTGCCAGCAGACAGGGAACAGGAAACACCATATATTTT
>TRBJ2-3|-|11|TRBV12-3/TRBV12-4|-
CASSYTDTQYF
TGTGCCAGCAGCTACACAGATACGCAGTATTTT
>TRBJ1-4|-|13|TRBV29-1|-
CSVEGHRNEKLFF
TGCAGCGTTGAGGGACACAGAAATGAAAAACTGTTTTTT
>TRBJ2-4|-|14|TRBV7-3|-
CASSSAGPGDIQYF
TGTGCCAGCAGCTCCGCCGGACCCGGGGACATTCAGTACTTC
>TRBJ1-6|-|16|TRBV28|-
CASFPAGTGENSPLHF
TGTGCCAGCTTCCCGGCCGGAACGGGAGAGAATTCACCCCTCCACTTT
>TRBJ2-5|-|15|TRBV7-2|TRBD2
CASSSGLAGVETQYF
TGTGCCAGCAGCTCAGGACTAGCGGGAGTGGAGACCCAGTACTTC
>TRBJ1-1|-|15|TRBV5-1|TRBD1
CASSEGTGAGTEAFF
TGCGCCAGCAGCGAAGGGACAGGGGCAGGCACTGAAGCTTTCTTT
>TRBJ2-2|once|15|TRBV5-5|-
CASSTGHANTGELFF
TGTGCCAGCAGTACGGGACACGCGAACACCGGGGAGCTGTTTTTT
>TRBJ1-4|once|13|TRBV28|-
CASCREPNEKLFF
TGTGCCAGCTGCCGGGAACCTAATGAAAAACTGTTTTTT
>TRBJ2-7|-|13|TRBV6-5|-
CASSYAAAYEQYF
TGTGCCAGCAGTTACGCGGCGGCCTACGAGCAGTACTTC
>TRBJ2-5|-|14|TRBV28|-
CASSLRSSGETQYF
TGTGCCAGCAGTTTAAGGAGCAGTGGAGAGACCCAGTACTTC
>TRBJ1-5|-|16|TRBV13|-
CASSLGQGPWGQPQHF
TGTGCCAGCAGCTTAGGGCAGGGGCCTTGGGGTCAGCCCCAGCATTTT
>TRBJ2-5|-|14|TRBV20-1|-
CSASPGLPSETQYF
TGCAGTGCTAGTCCGGGACTTCCATCGGAGACCCAGTACTTC
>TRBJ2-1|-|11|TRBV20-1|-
CSASLRNEQFF
TGCAGTGCTAGTCTGCGCAATGAGCAGTTCTTC
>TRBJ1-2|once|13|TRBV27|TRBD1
CARRGQGGSGYTF
TGTGCCAGGCGGGGACAGGGGGGTAGTGGCTACACCTTC
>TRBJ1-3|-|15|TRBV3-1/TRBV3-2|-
CASSQGLSLGNTIYF
TGTGCCAGCAGCCAAGGTTTGAGCTTAGGAAACACCATATATTTT
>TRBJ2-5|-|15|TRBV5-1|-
CASSLAGWYQETQYF
TGCGCCAGCAGCTTGGCGGGATGGTACCAAGAGACCCAGTACTTC
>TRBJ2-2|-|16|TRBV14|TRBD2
CASSPRLAGSTGELFF
TGTGCCAGCAGCCCTAGACTAGCGGGGTCGACCGGGGAGCTGTTTTTT
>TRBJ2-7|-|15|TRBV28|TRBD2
CASSGGDRRFYEQYF
TGTGCCAGCAGTGGGGGGGATAGACGTTTCTACGAGCAGTACTTC
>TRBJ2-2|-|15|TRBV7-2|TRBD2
CASSFSGRSTGELFF
TGTGCCAGCAGCTTTAGCGGGAGGAGCACCGGGGAGCTGTTTTTT
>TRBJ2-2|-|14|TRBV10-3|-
CAISEAQGTGELFF
TGTGCCATCAGTGAGGCGCAGGGCACCGGGGAGCTGTTTTTT
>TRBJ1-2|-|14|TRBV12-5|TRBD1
CASGSDRGLGGYTF
TGTGCTAGTGGTTCAGACAGGGGTCTAGGAGGCTACACCTTC
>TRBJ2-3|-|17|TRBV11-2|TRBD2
CASSFRGGLPSTDTQYF
TGTGCCAGCAGCTTTCGGGGGGGGCTTCCCTCTACAGATACGCAGTATTTT
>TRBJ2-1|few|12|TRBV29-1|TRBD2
CSVGAGADEQFF
TGCAGCGTTGGGGCGGGAGCGGATGAGCAGTTCTTC
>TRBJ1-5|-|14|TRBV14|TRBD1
CASSRTGGSQPQHF
TGTGCCAGCAGCCGTACAGGGGGCAGTCAGCCCCAGCATTTT
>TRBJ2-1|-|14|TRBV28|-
CASSLGFGFNEQFF
TGTGCCAGCAGTTTAGGTTTCGGGTTCAATGAGCAGTTCTTC
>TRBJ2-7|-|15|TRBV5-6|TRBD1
CASSPRDREVYEQYF
TGTGCCAGCAGCCCTCGGGACAGGGAGGTTTACGAGCAGTACTTC
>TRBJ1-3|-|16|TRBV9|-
CASSVTSRGSGNTIYF
TGTGCCAGCAGCGTTACCAGCAGGGGCTCTGGAAACACCATATATTTT
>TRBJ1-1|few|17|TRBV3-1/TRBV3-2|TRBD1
CASSQGTGTAKSTEAFF
TGTGCCAGCAGCCAAGGGACAGGGACAGCCAAGAGCACTGAAGCTTTCTTT
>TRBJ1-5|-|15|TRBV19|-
CASSMRRDGSQPQHF
TGTGCCAGTAGTATGCGGCGGGATGGGAGTCAGCCCCAGCATTTT
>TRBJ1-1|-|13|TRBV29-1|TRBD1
CSVRDRASTEAFF
TGCAGCGTCAGAGACAGGGCTTCCACTGAAGCTTTCTTT
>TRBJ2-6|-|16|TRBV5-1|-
CASSLVGGAGANVLTF
TGCGCCAGCAGCTTGGTAGGCGGGGCTGGGGCCAACGTCCTGACTTTC
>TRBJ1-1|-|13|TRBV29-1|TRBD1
CSVVQGGNTEAFF
TGCAGCGTTGTGCAGGGGGGGAACACTGAAGCTTTCTTT
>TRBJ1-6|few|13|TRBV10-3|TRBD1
CASLDREASPLHF
TGTGCCAGCTTGGACAGGGAAGCTTCACCCCTCCACTTT
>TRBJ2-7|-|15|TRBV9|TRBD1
CASSSIDRGPYEQYF
TGTGCCAGCAGCTCAATCGACAGGGGGCCCTACGAGCAGTACTTC
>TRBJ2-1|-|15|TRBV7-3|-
CASSFGSATLGEQFF
TGTGCCAGCAGCTTTGGGAGCGCCACCCTTGGTGAGCAGTTCTTC
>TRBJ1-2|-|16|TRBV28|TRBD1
CASSKGGTGGGYGYTF
TGTGCCAGCAGTAAAGGAGGGACAGGGGGTGGCTATGGCTACACCTTC
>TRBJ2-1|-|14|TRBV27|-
CASSLRVNYNEQFF
TGTGCCAGCAGTTTACGCGTTAATTACAATGAGCAGTTCTTC
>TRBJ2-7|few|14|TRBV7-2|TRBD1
CASSSLDRDYEQYF
TGTGCCAGCAGCTCCTTGGACAGGGACTACGAGCAGTACTTC
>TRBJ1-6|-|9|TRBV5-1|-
CASSETGHF
TGCGCCAGCTCTGAGACAGGCCACTTT
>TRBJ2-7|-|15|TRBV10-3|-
CAISYSLGGTYEQYF
TGTGCCATCAGTTATTCGCTGGGAGGCACCTACGAGCAGTACTTC
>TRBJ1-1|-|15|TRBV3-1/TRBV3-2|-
CASSQVGSGRTEAFF
TGTGCCAGCAGCCAAGTTGGATCGGGTCGGACTGAAGCTTTCTTT
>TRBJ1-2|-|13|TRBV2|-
CASSQWGEDGYTF
TGTGCCAGCAGCCAGTGGGGGGAGGACGGCTACACCTTC
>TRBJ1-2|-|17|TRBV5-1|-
CASSQIPRDTHLYGYTF
TGCGCCAGCAGCCAGATACCCAGGGACACTCACCTCTATGGCTACACCTTC
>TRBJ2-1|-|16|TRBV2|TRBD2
CASSRELAGGTVEQFF
TGTGCCAGCAGCCGAGAATTGGCGGGAGGAACGGTTGAGCAGTTCTTC
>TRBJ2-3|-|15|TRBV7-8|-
CASSLDETSTDTQYF
TGTGCCAGCAGCTTAGACGAGACTAGCACAGATACGCAGTATTTT
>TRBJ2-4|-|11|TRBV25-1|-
CASIGEDIQYF
TGTGCCAGCATTGGAGAGGACATTCAGTACTTC